This T cell receptor (beta chain) came from a study of blood T cells in healthy people across ages. Then a second PCR, running roughly 7 to 11 cycles, was carried out with a sample-barcoded 5' primer and a J-beta primer mix. Each cDNA was tagged by a template-switch adaptor containing 12 random nucleotides. MiXCR was run by TCRdb on the 5' RACE reads, yielding one entry per CDR3 protein. The repertoire includes 1 million to 1.2 million distinct CDR3 sequences, around two fifths of them detected once, and about an eighth sits in the top ten. This clonotype has only a few counts. Germline V gene sequence: CDR1 SNHLY, CDR2 FYNNEI. The CDR3 contains 18 residues. V lost 3 bases to trimming and J lost 0 bases, with 15 bases between them.

The chain couples TRBV2 to TRBJ1-6; D gene unclear. The sequenced sample was blood. The clonotype originates from a man between 18 and 29 years old in good health. As DNA, the CDR3 is TGTGCCAGCAGTGAGACACAGCGCTATAGCTCCTATAATTCACCCCTCCACTTT. Protein: CASSETQRYSSYNSPLHF.